This TCR beta chain was captured by sequencing in a study of shared clonotypes between healthy human individuals. Generated by immunoSEQ multiplex PCR, the TCRdb table keeps only in-frame clones and is missing some. This sample yields fewer than 2.5 million clones, of which approximately 94% are seen a single time; about 0.38% belongs to the top ten. The count of this clone is one. Germline V gene sequence: CDR1 MNHEY, CDR2 SMNVEV (reference sequence). The V end was cut by 1 base, the J end by 5 bases, with 9 bases between. CDR3 length: 14 amino acids. The V gene is TRBV27, the J gene TRBJ1-5; no clear D gene. The sequence was collected from a man aged 18 to 35 in good health. Some clones in this sample may be carry-over from other donors' samples. Source material: naive CD4+ T cells from PBMCs. Subset in this sample: CD45RA+ positively selected. CDR3 DNA: TGTGCCAGCAGTTTATTCGGGGTGGATCAGCCCCAGCATTTT. Amino acid sequence: CASSLFGVDQPQHF.